This entry lists 18 T cell receptor beta chains sequenced from one sample in a study of cytomegalovirus exposure and HLA in healthy donors. The study ran its PCR with 60 Vbeta and 13 Jbeta primers. Method: immunoSEQ multiplex PCR; TCRdb's copy keeps in-frame clones and lacks some. The table has 75,000 to 90,000 clones, roughly 61% seen once. Sequencing was performed on PBMCs. The receptors were sampled from a middle-aged woman in good health and CMV-seropositive.

This sequence joins TRBV28 and TRBJ1-1, with 7 bases matching TRBD1. The CDR3 covers 13 residues. CDR1 MDHEN and CDR2 SYDVKM come from the germline V gene. Trimming took 2 bases from V and 12 from J; bases not matched to a gene: 9. CDR3 loop: CASSLTTGVPTFF. The CDR3 coding sequence is TGTGCCAGCAGTTTAACTACAGGGGTGCCGACTTTCTTT.

J is TRBJ2-7 and V is TRBV28, with a tentative D call TRBD2 (6 bases). V lost 7 bases, J lost 3 bases, and 19 bases lay in between. CDR1 and CDR2 from the germline V gene are MDHEN and SYDVKM. This CDR3 is 15 amino acids long. CDR3 sequence: CASNLRGTGDYEQYF. In DNA form, the CDR3 reads TGTGCCAGCAACCTCCGAGGGACGGGAGACTACGAGCAGTACTTC.

A few counts support this clone. The chain is built from TRBV6-1 and TRBJ2-5; D may be TRBD2 (6 bases). The germline V gene encodes CDR1 MNHNS and CDR2 SASEGT. V was cut by 4 bases and J by 5 bases, with 14 bases left in between. The CDR3 is 14 amino acids. The CDR3 DNA follows: TGTGCCAGCAGTGTAAACGGGGGAGAGGAGACCCAGTACTTC. This sequence encodes CASSVNGGEETQYF.

This rearrangement joins TRBV21-1 to TRBJ2-7; the table's TRBD1 call for D was not verified on the DNA. TRBV21-1 is deemed a pseudogene. This CDR3 has 18 residues. The CDR3 DNA reads as TGTGCCAGCAGCCCAAAGGAGGGGGCAGGGAACGACTCCTACGAGCAGTACTTC. Its protein product is CASSPKEGAGNDSYEQYF.

This rearrangement joins TRBV18 to TRBJ2-7; TRBD1 might be the D (6 bases). V was shortened by 0 bases and J by 3 bases, with 6 bases between the two germline ends. The germline V gene encodes CDR1 KGHSH and CDR2 LQKENI. The length of the CDR3 is 13 residues. CDR3 region: CASSPPGGYEQYF. As DNA, the CDR3 is TGTGCCAGCTCACCACCAGGGGGCTACGAGCAGTACTTC.

The gene calls are TRBV19 and TRBJ2-7, with 8 bases that match TRBD2. The germline CDR1 and CDR2 sequences are LNHDA and SQIVND (reference sequence). With 4 bases clipped from V and 8 bases from J, the junction kept 7 bases outside the gene matches. CDR3 length equals 13 residues. The CDR3 protein is CASSNQRESQQYF. Written as DNA, the CDR3 is TGTGCCAGTAGTAACCAGCGGGAGTCTCAGCAGTACTTC.

The chain employs TRBV5-4 and TRBJ1-2, with D perhaps matching TRBD1 (5 bases). The CDR3 runs 14 residues. V dropped 0 bases and J dropped 1 base, with 7 bases sitting between them. Germline lookup yields CDR1 SGHNT and CDR2 YYREEE (reference sequence). The CDR3 DNA reads as TGTGCCAGCAGCTTGGACAGGAATAACTATGGCTACACCTTC. Protein: CASSLDRNNYGYTF.

The chain has TRBV11-3 and TRBJ1-1; perhaps TRBD1 as D (6 bases). The germline CDR1 and CDR2 sequences are SGHNT and YENEEA. The CDR3 totals 15 residues. Trimming shortened V by 4 bases and J by 4 bases, and 16 bases separated the two germline ends. CDR3 protein: CASSSGTQGSTEAFF. The CDR3 nucleotides read TGTGCCAGCAGCTCGGGAACACAGGGAAGCACTGAAGCTTTCTTT.

The chain links TRBV25-1 to TRBJ1-4; possibly TRBD1 for D (6 bases). The germline gives CDR1 MGHDK, CDR2 SYGVNS. The ends were cut back, 6 bases at V and 6 bases at J, with 20 bases in the middle. The CDR3 spans 16 residues. The chain's CDR3 is CASSHRRSGEYEKLFF. The CDR3 DNA is TGTGCCAGCAGCCACCGACGATCAGGGGAGTATGAAAAACTGTTTTTT.

This chain uses TRBV19 with TRBJ2-1; D possibly corresponds to TRBD2 (6 bases). The germline V gene encodes CDR1 LNHDA and CDR2 SQIVND (reference sequence). V shed 5 bases and J shed 8 bases, with 13 bases lying between them. This CDR3 is built from 13 residues. CDR3 nucleotides: TGTGCCAGTAGTCACCGGGACTTTGATGAGCAGTTCTTC. Encoded protein: CASSHRDFDEQFF.

The chain employs TRBV4-2 and TRBJ2-2, with D unresolved. CDR1 is LGHNA, CDR2 YNFKEQ, per germline. This CDR3 region has 14 residues. The V gene lost 0 bases and the J gene lost 8 bases, with 10 bases spanning the gap. The CDR3 nucleotides are TGTGCCAGCAGCCAAGATGAAAGCTTAGGGGAGCTGTTTTTT. Translating it yields CASSQDESLGELFF.

The J gene is TRBJ2-7, the V gene TRBV9, with TRBD2 matching 7 bases. CDR1 and CDR2 (germline): SGDLS, YYNGEE. V gave up 0 bases and J gave up 3 bases; unmatched junction bases: 6. CDR3 size: 15 residues. DNA of the CDR3: TGTGCCAGCAGCGTAGCCGCGACTAGCTTCTACGAGCAGTACTTC. Translation gives CASSVAATSFYEQYF.

This clone was picked up one time. The chain couples TRBV19 to TRBJ2-7, with 10 bases identical to TRBD1. Trimming took 9 bases from V and 0 from J; bases not matched to a gene: 8. Germline CDR1 is LNHDA and CDR2 is SQIVND (reference sequence). The CDR3 covers 15 residues. This CDR3 reads CASAPGQGSSYEQYF. The CDR3 DNA reads TGTGCCAGCGCCCCGGGACAGGGGTCCTCCTACGAGCAGTACTTC.

The V gene is TRBV2, the J gene TRBJ2-2, with 11 bases lining up with TRBD2. V shed 8 bases, J shed 5 bases, and the junction held 4 bases outside the gene matches. Germline CDR1 and CDR2: SNHLY and FYNNEI. CDR3 size: 14 residues. Here the CDR3 reads CASLGLAETGELFF. In DNA form, the CDR3 reads TGTGCCAGCCTGGGACTAGCGGAAACCGGGGAGCTGTTTTTT.

This clone was observed once. This chain joins TRBV7-9 and TRBJ2-7; TRBD2 matches at 8 bases. CDR3 length: 15 residues. The V and J ends lost 6 bases and 0 bases, in that order; junction bases with no gene match: 7. Per the germline V gene, CDR1 is SEHNR and CDR2 is FQNEAQ (reference sequence). The CDR3 sequence: CASSRELADSYEQYF. CDR3 nucleotide sequence: TGTGCCAGCAGTCGAGAACTAGCGGACTCCTACGAGCAGTACTTC.

The gene calls are TRBV5-1 and TRBJ2-2, with a tentative D call TRBD2 (5 bases). This CDR3 region has 17 residues. CDR1 is SGHRS, CDR2 YFSETQ, per germline. V lost 0 bases to trimming and J lost 4 bases, with 16 bases between them. The CDR3 here is CASSLAPDSPGTGELFF. The CDR3 DNA is TGCGCCAGCAGCTTGGCCCCGGACTCCCCGGGCACCGGGGAGCTGTTTTTT.

The J gene is TRBJ1-6, the V gene TRBV4-3, with a weak D call TRBD1 (5 bases). Looked up from germline, CDR1 is LGHNA and CDR2 is YSLEER. Trimming left V 3 bases short and J 8 bases short, with 14 bases between. This CDR3 is 15 amino acids long. Here the CDR3 DNA reads TGCGCCAGCAGCCATCCCGGGACTCGGGATTCACCCCTCCACTTT. As protein: CASSHPGTRDSPLHF.

This clone occurred once. This sequence joins TRBV2 and TRBJ1-2; D remains unclear. The germline V gene has CDR1 SNHLY and CDR2 FYNNEI. The CDR3 totals 15 residues. V was clipped by 7 bases and J by 2 bases, with 17 bases between them. The CDR3 reads CASTILTYPNYGYTF. CDR3 DNA: TGTGCCAGCACGATTTTGACTTACCCCAACTATGGCTACACCTTC.